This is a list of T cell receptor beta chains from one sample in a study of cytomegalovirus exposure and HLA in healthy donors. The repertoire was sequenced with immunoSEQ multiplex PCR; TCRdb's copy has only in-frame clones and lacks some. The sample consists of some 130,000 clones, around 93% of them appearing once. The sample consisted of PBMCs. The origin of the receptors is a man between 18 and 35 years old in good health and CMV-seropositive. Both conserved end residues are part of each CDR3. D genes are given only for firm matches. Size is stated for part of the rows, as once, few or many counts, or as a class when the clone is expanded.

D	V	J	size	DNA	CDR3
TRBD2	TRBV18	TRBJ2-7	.	TGTGCCAGCTCACCACGACTAGCGGGCCGGTCCTACGAGCAGTACTTC	CASSPRLAGRSYEQYF
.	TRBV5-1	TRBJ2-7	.	TGCGCCAGCAGCTTTAGCACTACCTACGAGCAGTACTTC	CASSFSTTYEQYF
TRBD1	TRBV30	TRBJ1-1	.	TGTGCCTGGACCATCCTAGGGACAGCGAACACTGAAGCTTTCTTT	CAWTILGTANTEAFF
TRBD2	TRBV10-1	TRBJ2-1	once	TGCGCCAGCAGGACGCGGGAGCACTCCTACAATGAGCAGTTCTTC	CASRTREHSYNEQFF
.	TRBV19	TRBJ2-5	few	TGTGCCAGTAGTATTTCCCTCCAAGAGACCCAGTACTTC	CASSISLQETQYF
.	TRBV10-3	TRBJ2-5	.	TGTGCCATCAGTGAGGCTAGGGCAGGGGCCGGCCAAGAGACCCAGTACTTC	CAISEARAGAGQETQYF
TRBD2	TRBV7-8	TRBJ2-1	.	TGTGCCAGCAATGGCTTCGGGACTAGCTTTGGCAATGAGCAGTTCTTC	CASNGFGTSFGNEQFF
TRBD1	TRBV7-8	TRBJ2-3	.	TGTGCCAGCAGCTCCGACAGGGAGCACACAGATACGCAGTATTTT	CASSSDREHTDTQYF
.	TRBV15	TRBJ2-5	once	TGTGCCACCAGCAGGGGTAGCGCCGGGCGGGAGACCCAGTACTTC	CATSRGSAGRETQYF
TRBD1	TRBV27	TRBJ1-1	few	TGTGCCAGCAGCCGGTGGGACAGGGGTTCGATGAACACTGAAGCTTTCTTT	CASSRWDRGSMNTEAFF
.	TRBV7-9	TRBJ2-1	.	TGTGCCAGCAGCCACAGCGGCAGCGCCTACAATGAGCAGTTCTTC	CASSHSGSAYNEQFF
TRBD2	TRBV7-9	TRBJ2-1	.	TGTGCCAGCAGCCGCGGCGGGAGCGGGAGGGTTCTTAATGAGCAGTTCTTC	CASSRGGSGRVLNEQFF
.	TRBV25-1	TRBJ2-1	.	TGTGCCAGCAGTGATCCTCCCGGACTCAATGAGCAGTTCTTC	CASSDPPGLNEQFF
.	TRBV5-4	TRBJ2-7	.	TGTGCCAGCAGCTTGTGGCCGGGCTCCTACGAGCAGTACTTC	CASSLWPGSYEQYF
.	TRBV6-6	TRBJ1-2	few	TGTGCCAGCAGACCCGAGGGAGGGGTACGTGGCTACACCTTC	CASRPEGGVRGYTF
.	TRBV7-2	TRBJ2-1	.	TGTGCCAGCAGTTCACTTAGCTCCTACAATGAGCAGTTCTTC	CASSSLSSYNEQFF
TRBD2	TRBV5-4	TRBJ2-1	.	TGTGCCAGCAGCTCAGCGACTAGCGGGAGGAGCCATGAGCAGTTCTTC	CASSSATSGRSHEQFF
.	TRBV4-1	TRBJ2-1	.	TGCGCCAGCAGCCACGCCGTCGGGATCTACAATGAGCAGTTCTTC	CASSHAVGIYNEQFF
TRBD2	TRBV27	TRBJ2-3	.	TGTGCCAGCAGTCTCCGGGACTATTACACAGATACGCAGTATTTT	CASSLRDYYTDTQYF
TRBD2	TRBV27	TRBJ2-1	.	TGTGCCAGCAGCGGGGGGGGTTCTTACAATGAGCAGTTCTTC	CASSGGGSYNEQFF
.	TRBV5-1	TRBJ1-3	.	TGCGCCAGCAGCTTGACCGACAGGTTAAGCTCTGGAAACACCATATATTTT	CASSLTDRLSSGNTIYF
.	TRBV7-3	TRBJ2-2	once	TGTGCCAGCAGCCTCTTGAACACCGGGGAGCTGTTTTTT	CASSLLNTGELFF
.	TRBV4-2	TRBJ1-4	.	TGTGCCAGCAGCCAAGAAAAAGTAGAGGGCGAAAAACTGTTTTTT	CASSQEKVEGEKLFF
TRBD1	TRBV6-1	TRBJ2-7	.	TGTGCCAGCATATTCCGGGACAGGCCCTCCTACGAGCAGTACTTC	CASIFRDRPSYEQYF
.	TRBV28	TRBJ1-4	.	TGTGCCAGCAGTTTTGATCGGCCGGCAGGGGCTGAAAAACTGTTTTTT	CASSFDRPAGAEKLFF
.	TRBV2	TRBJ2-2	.	TGTGCCACCATAATTAACGCAGGGGCCGGGGAGCTGTTTTTT	CATIINAGAGELFF
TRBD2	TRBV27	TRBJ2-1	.	TGTGCCAGCATTCGTGGGACTAGCGGCCACAATGAGCAGTTCTTC	CASIRGTSGHNEQFF